This record looks at one T cell receptor beta chain sequence and its context. Per the germline V gene, CDR1 is SGHRS and CDR2 is YFSETQ. V lost 2 bases and J 4 bases, leaving 15 bases between the germline ends. The CDR3 runs 15 residues. The data originate from a study of shared clonotypes between healthy human individuals. As for the study in general: Each donor contributed plates that comprised three CD4 naive, three CD4 memory, two CD8 naive and one CD8 memory.

Clones were read by immunoSEQ multiplex PCR, and TCRdb kept only the in-frame ones, dropping some. The repertoire consists of roughly 700,000 clones, with roughly 70% occurring once and the leading ten covering over 1.5%. The clonotype was recovered from a woman aged 25 to 39 in good health. V gene TRBV5-1 combines with J gene TRBJ1-1; D perhaps matches TRBD1 (6 bases). Material: memory CD4+ T cells sorted from blood. Subset described: CD45RA-negative fraction. In DNA, the CDR3 is TGCGCCAGCAGCTTCAAGGGGGAGGTGAGCACTGAAGCTTTCTTT. Translating gives CASSFKGEVSTEAFF.